The source of this T cell receptor (beta chain) is a study of T-cell reconstitution after alpha-beta-depleted transplantation in children. Germline CDR1 DFQATT, CDR2 SNEGSKA (reference sequence). V lost 2 bases and J lost 5, with 4 bases in between. The CDR3 is 11 amino acids. This clonotype was seen at least ten times. Construction of the TCRbeta library involved unique molecular identifiers. From the PCR reads, TCRdb called clonotypes with MiXCR, one entry per CDR3 protein. Of around 200,000 distinct CDR3 sequences listed, about 9.5% are singletons. The TCR was taken from a human donor who donated a stem cell graft to a child with acute lymphoblastic leukemia. Sequencing was performed on PBMCs from the stem cell graft donor, taken from the stem cell graft. This sequence joins TRBV20-1 and TRBJ2-1; D gene uncertain. The CDR3 DNA reads as TGCAGTGCTAGAAGAGACAATGAGCAGTTCTTC. Its translation is CSARRDNEQFF.